The 18 T cell receptor beta chains below were found in one sample sequenced in a study of neurological immune-mediated disorders. TCRdb reprocessed the 5' RACE reads with MiXCR, giving one entry per CDR3 protein. The repertoire includes around 40,000 distinct CDR3 sequences, 12% of them detected once, and 1.3% sits in the top ten. Sequenced sample: PBMCs. The receptors here all came from a female donor in good health.

The chain joins TRBV5-5 to TRBJ1-2, with 7 bases that match TRBD1. The V segment lost 4 bases and the J segment 8 bases; nucleotides outside the gene matches: 11. The CDR3 contains 14 residues. Germline CDR1 and CDR2: SGHKS and YYEKEE (reference sequence). DNA of the CDR3: TGTGCCAGCAGCCCAGGGACAGTGGTCGGGGGCTACACCTTC. Its translation is CASSPGTVVGGYTF.

This clonotype appeared many times. This CDR3 is CSLRTSGTEQFF. Written as DNA, the CDR3 is TGCAGCCTTAGGACTAGCGGGACTGAGCAGTTCTTC. The chain couples TRBV29-1 to TRBJ2-1, with 12 bases that match TRBD2. CDR3 length equals 12 residues. The V segment lost 8 bases and the J segment 9 bases; nucleotides outside the gene matches: 5. CDR1 and CDR2 (germline): SQVTM, ANQGSEA.

This clonotype was seen ten or more times. The chain uses TRBV6-1 and TRBJ2-7; 10 bases are shared with TRBD1. CDR1 is MNHNS, CDR2 SASEGT, per germline. V gave up 8 bases and J gave up 2 bases; unmatched junction bases: 6. The CDR3 runs to 14 residues. CDR3 amino acids: CASRDRGRTYEQYF. CDR3 coding DNA: TGTGCCAGCCGCGACAGGGGGCGCACCTACGAGCAGTACTTC.

This clonotype was picked up a small number of times. The CDR3, as DNA: TGTGCCAGCAGTTACTACCGGGTTAGCGCTAGCACAGATACGCAGTATTTT. It encodes CASSYYRVSASTDTQYF. The chain carries TRBV6-6 and TRBJ2-3; TRBD2 might be the D (5 bases). Looked up from germline, CDR1 is MNHNY and CDR2 is SVGAGI (reference sequence). V dropped 1 base and J dropped 0 bases, with 14 bases sitting between them. There are 17 residues in the CDR3.

This clonotype appeared many times. V is TRBV6-2 or TRBV6-3 and J is TRBJ1-5; TRBD1 might be the D (6 bases). This CDR3 region has 16 residues. Per the germline V gene, CDR1 is MNHEY and CDR2 is SVGEGT. V dropped 3 bases and J dropped 6 bases, with 18 bases sitting between them. The CDR3 nucleotides are TGTGCCAGCAGTTATTACGAGACAGGCGGCATTCAGCCCCAGCATTTT. Amino acid sequence: CASSYYETGGIQPQHF.

In this sample, this clonotype turned up many times. J is TRBJ1-5 and V is TRBV15; tentatively, D is TRBD1 (6 bases). The CDR3 runs to 17 residues. V shed 0 bases and J shed 2 bases, with 14 bases lying between them. CDR1 is LNHNV, CDR2 YYDKDF, per germline (reference sequence). CDR3 bases: TGTGCCACCAGCAGAGATGGGGGACCAGGGGGCAATCAGCCCCAGCATTTT. Translating it yields CATSRDGGPGGNQPQHF.

This clonotype has at least ten counts. V gene TRBV11-2 combines with J gene TRBJ2-1, with D perhaps TRBD1 (6 bases). This CDR3 is built from 17 residues. CDR1 is SGHAT, CDR2 FQNNGV, per germline. The ends were cut back, 3 bases at V and 2 bases at J, with 17 bases in the middle. CDR3 sequence (DNA): TGTGCCAGCAGCTTTGTGTCTGGACAGCTGGCCTACAATGAGCAGTTCTTC. Protein product: CASSFVSGQLAYNEQFF.

This clonotype was seen ten or more times. The V and J genes are TRBV14 and TRBJ2-1, with TRBD2 identical over 13 bases. Unmatched junction bases numbered 7, after V lost 4 bases and J lost 10 bases. This CDR3 is 15 amino acids long. Germline V gene lookup returns CDR1 SGHDN and CDR2 FVKESK. The DNA for the CDR3 is TGTGCCAGCAGCCTCCCGGGACTAGCGGGACGGGAGCAGTTCTTC. It translates to CASSLPGLAGREQFF.

By share of the sample, this clonotype is medium-sized. The chain recombines TRBV7-6 with TRBJ2-7; D may be TRBD2 (6 bases). The V gene lost 5 bases and the J gene lost 6 bases, with 14 bases spanning the gap. Germline V gives CDR1 SGHVS, CDR2 FNYEAQ. The CDR3 has 13 residues. The CDR3 coding sequence is TGTGCCAGCAGCCCAACGGCTAGCGCCGAGCAGTACTTC. Translated: CASSPTASAEQYF.

This clonotype was counted at least ten times. The J gene is TRBJ2-7, the V gene TRBV14; D gene uncertain. Trimming pared 1 base from V and 6 bases from J, leaving 16 bases between. Germline CDR1 SGHDN, CDR2 FVKESK. The CDR3 consists of 15 residues. In nucleotides, the CDR3 is TGTGCCAGCAGCCAAGTGTCTCTAACCCTTGGCGAGCAGTACTTC. Translation: CASSQVSLTLGEQYF.

The V gene is TRBV5-1, the J gene TRBJ1-2; 9 nucleotides align to TRBD1. Trimming at V came to 4 bases and at J to 4 bases, leaving 2 bases not matched to a gene. This CDR3 is 13 amino acids long. Germline CDR1 reads SGHRS; CDR2 reads YFSETQ. CDR3 nucleotide sequence: TGCGCCAGCAGCGTGGGACAGGGCTATGGCTACACCTTC. Amino acid sequence: CASSVGQGYGYTF.

This clonotype was counted ten times or more. The chain links TRBV5-1 to TRBJ1-5; perhaps TRBD1 as D (6 bases). Germline CDR1 is SGHRS and CDR2 is YFSETQ. The length of the CDR3 is 14 residues. V was clipped by 0 bases and J by 7 bases, with 11 bases between them. This CDR3 reads CASSLGGAGQPQHF. In nucleotides, the CDR3 is TGCGCCAGCAGCTTGGGGGGGGCAGGGCAGCCCCAGCATTTT.

This clonotype was observed many times. The chain has TRBV6-5 and TRBJ2-7, with D perhaps TRBD2 (5 bases). The CDR3 is 15 residues long. V lost 0 bases, J lost 0 bases, and 9 bases lay in between. From germline, CDR1 is MNHEY and CDR2 SVGAGI. The CDR3 DNA is TGTGCCAGCAGTTACTCTTCTGGGAGCTCCTACGAGCAGTACTTC. Its translation is CASSYSSGSSYEQYF.

Many counts were recorded for this clonotype. The rearrangement links TRBV25-1 to TRBJ1-2; D is undetermined. CDR3 length: 11 residues. V lost 9 bases, J lost 8 bases, and 13 bases lay in between. Germline loops: CDR1 MGHDK, CDR2 SYGVNS. For the CDR3, the DNA is TGTGCCAGTAACAGTCTAGGAGGCTACACCTTC. This codes for CASNSLGGYTF.

Ten or more counts support this clonotype. The V gene is TRBV12-3 or TRBV12-4, the J gene TRBJ2-1, with D unclear. This CDR3 spans 11 amino acids. Trimming left V 3 bases short and J 8 bases short, with 5 bases between. CDR3 DNA: TGTGCCAGCAGTTTTAAGTATGAGCAGTTCTTC. Its protein is CASSFKYEQFF.

This clonotype was found many times. The CDR3 is CASSDGGARTDTQYF. The CDR3 nucleotides read TGTGCCAGCAGTGACGGGGGGGCGCGCACAGATACGCAGTATTTT. The chain has TRBV6-1 and TRBJ2-3, with 8 bases lining up with TRBD2. CDR3 length: 15 residues. Germline V gene lookup returns CDR1 MNHNS and CDR2 SASEGT. The V segment lost 3 bases and the J segment 1 base; nucleotides outside the gene matches: 3.

This clonotype was counted ten times or more. The chain is built from TRBV9 and TRBJ2-7; D gene ambiguous. Looked up from germline, CDR1 is SGDLS and CDR2 is YYNGEE. The V gene lost 0 bases and the J gene lost 3 bases, with 10 bases spanning the gap. The CDR3 totals 14 residues. The CDR3 bases are TGTGCCAGCAGCGTAGGGCCCCAGAGCTACGAGCAGTACTTC. Amino acid sequence: CASSVGPQSYEQYF.

The V and J genes are TRBV5-1 and TRBJ2-6; D might be TRBD2 (5 bases). There are 15 residues in the CDR3. CDR1 SGHRS and CDR2 YFSETQ come from the germline V gene. The V end was cut by 3 bases, the J end by 4 bases, with 11 bases between. The CDR3 DNA reads as TGCGCCAGCAGCTGGGGAGCTGCAGGGGCCAACGTCCTGACTTTC. Its protein product is CASSWGAAGANVLTF.